This T cell receptor beta chain stems from a study of graft-versus-host responses after intestinal transplantation. About the research overall: In this cohort, recipients had multivisceral, liver-intestinal, or isolated intestinal transplants. The study, taken as a whole, reports: Detection of GvH clones occurred in recipient marrow, and some had their first appearance in ileum or blood.

TCRdb keeps only in-frame clones here, not all; method: immunoSEQ multiplex PCR. Among about 71,000 clones listed, about 90% were seen once. Trimming left V 3 bases short and J 2 bases short, with 27 bases between. Germline CDR1 and CDR2: SNHLY and FYNNEI. This CDR3 is 20 amino acids long. Details on this clone: The antigen remains undetermined.

The V and J genes are TRBV2 and TRBJ2-3, with D possibly being TRBD2 (7 bases). Sequenced material: unstimulated CD8+ T cells sorted from spleen or lymph node cells, taken before intestinal transplant. The sequence was obtained from a human donor who received an intestinal transplant. CDR3: CASSDPGGASVADSTDTQYF. The CDR3 nucleotides read TGTGCCAGCAGTGATCCTGGGGGGGCATCCGTAGCGGATTCCACAGATACGCAGTATTTT.